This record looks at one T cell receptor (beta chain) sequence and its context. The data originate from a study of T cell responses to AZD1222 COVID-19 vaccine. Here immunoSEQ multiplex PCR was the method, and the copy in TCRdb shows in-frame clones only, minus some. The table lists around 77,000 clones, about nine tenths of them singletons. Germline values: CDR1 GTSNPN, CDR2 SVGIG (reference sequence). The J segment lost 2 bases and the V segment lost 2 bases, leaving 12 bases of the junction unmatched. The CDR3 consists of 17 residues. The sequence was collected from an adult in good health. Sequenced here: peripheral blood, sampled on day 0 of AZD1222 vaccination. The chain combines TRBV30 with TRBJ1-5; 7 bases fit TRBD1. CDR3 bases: TGTGCCTGGAGTTTATCGGACAGGATACGTCGCAATCAGCCCCAGCATTTT. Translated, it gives CAWSLSDRIRRNQPQHF.